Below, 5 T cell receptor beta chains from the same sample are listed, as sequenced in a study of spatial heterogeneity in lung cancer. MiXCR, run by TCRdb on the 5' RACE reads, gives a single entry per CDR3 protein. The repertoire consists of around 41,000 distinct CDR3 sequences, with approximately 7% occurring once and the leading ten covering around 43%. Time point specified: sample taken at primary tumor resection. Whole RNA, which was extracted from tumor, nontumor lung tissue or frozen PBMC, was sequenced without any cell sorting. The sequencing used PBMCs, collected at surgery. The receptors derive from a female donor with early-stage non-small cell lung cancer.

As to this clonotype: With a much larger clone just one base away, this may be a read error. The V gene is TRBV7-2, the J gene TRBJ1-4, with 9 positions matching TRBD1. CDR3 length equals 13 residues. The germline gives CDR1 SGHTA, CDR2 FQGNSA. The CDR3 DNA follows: TGTGTCAGCAGCTTACGGACAGGGGACAAACTGTTTTTT. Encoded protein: CVSSLRTGDKLFF.

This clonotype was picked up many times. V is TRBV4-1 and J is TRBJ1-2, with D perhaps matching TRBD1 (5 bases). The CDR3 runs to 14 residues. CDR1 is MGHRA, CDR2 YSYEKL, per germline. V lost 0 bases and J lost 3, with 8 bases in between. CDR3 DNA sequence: TGCGCCAGCAGCCAAGACAGGGCAGACTATGGCTACACCTTC. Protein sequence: CASSQDRADYGYTF.

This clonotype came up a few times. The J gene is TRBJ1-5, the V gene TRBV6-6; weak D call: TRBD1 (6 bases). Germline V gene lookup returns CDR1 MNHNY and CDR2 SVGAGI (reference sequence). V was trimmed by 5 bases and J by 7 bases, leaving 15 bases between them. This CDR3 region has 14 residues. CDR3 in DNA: TGTGCCAGCAGTCCGGGCTCAGGGGAACAGCCCCAGCATTTT. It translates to CASSPGSGEQPQHF.

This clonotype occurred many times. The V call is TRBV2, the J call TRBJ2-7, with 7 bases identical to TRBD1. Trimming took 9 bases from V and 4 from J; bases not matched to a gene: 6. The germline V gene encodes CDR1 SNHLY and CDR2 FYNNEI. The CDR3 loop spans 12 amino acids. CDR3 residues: CASTGQRYEQYF. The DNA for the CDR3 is TGTGCCAGTACGGGACAGAGATACGAGCAGTACTTC.

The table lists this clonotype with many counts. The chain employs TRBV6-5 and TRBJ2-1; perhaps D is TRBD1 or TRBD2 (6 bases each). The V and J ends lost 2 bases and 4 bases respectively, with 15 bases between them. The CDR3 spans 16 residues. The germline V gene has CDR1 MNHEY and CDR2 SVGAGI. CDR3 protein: CASSYVVGGPYNEQFF. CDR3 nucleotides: TGTGCCAGCAGTTACGTCGTGGGGGGCCCTTACAATGAGCAGTTCTTC.